Listed below are T cell receptor beta chains from one sample, sequenced in a study of T cells in Graves' hyperthyroidism and ophthalmopathy. MiXCR was run by TCRdb on the multiplex PCR reads, yielding one entry per CDR3 protein. There are roughly 400,000 distinct CDR3 sequences in the sample; about 14% occur only once, and 28% lies in the top ten. Material for sequencing was blood. The source of these receptors is a man aged 45 to 65 with Graves' ophthalmopathy. The CDR3 runs from the conserved cysteine through the conserved F or W. A D gene is named only where the DNA matches it firmly. Size is omitted from some rows. Given values are once, few, many or a class for expanded clones.

>TRBV5-1|TRBJ2-7|NA|many
TGCGCCAGCAGTTCCGGGATCTACGAGGAGCAGTACTTC
CASSSGIYEEQYF
>TRBV18|TRBJ1-1|TRBD1|many
TGTGCCAGCAGCCGAGGGACAGCGAACACTGAAGCTTTCTTT
CASSRGTANTEAFF
>TRBV13|TRBJ1-2|NA|few
TGTGCCAGCAGCCTCGAACAGGCTGGTGGCTACACCTTC
CASSLEQAGGYTF
>TRBV5-1|TRBJ2-5|TRBD1|many
TGCGCCAGCAGCTTGGGACAGGGGGCTGTGGAGACCCAGTACTTC
CASSLGQGAVETQYF
>TRBV30|TRBJ2-2|TRBD1|many
TGTGCCAGCGGACAGGGGTTGGAGACCGGGGAGCTGTTTTTT
CASGQGLETGELFF
>TRBV28|TRBJ2-1|TRBD2|NA
TGTGCCAGCAGAACCGGGACTAGCGGGGGATTGATTAGCTCCTACAATGAGCAGTTCTTC
CASRTGTSGGLISSYNEQFF
>TRBV30|TRBJ1-1|NA|many
TGTGCCTGGAAGAGGAGTGACGTCAATCTGAACACTGAAGCTTTCTTT
CAWKRSDVNLNTEAFF
>TRBV9|TRBJ2-2|NA|NA
TGTGCCAGCAGAAATCAAGGAAACACCGGGGAGCTGTTTTTT
CASRNQGNTGELFF
>TRBV9|TRBJ1-2|TRBD1|many
TGTGCCAGCAGCGTAGAGGGACAGGGAAACTATGGCTACACCTTC
CASSVEGQGNYGYTF
>TRBV3-1|TRBJ2-1|TRBD2|many
TGTGCCAGCAGCCAAGCGCTAGCGGGAGGGAATGAGCAGTTCTTC
CASSQALAGGNEQFF
>TRBV6-6|TRBJ2-4|NA|few
TGTGCCAGCAGTTACTCGCTAGGGAAGGCCAAAAACATTCAGTACTTC
CASSYSLGKAKNIQYF
>TRBV18|TRBJ2-1|NA|NA
TGTGCCAGCTCACCACGTAACAATGGGCAGTTCTTC
CASSPRNNGQFF
>TRBV7-3|TRBJ2-3|NA|NA
TGTGCCAGCAGCTTATGGGGTGCTACAGATACGCAGTATTTT
CASSLWGATDTQYF
>TRBV12-3/TRBV12-4|TRBJ2-4|NA|many
TGTGCCAGCAGTCAGGACGGAAACATTCAGTACTTC
CASSQDGNIQYF
>TRBV20-1|TRBJ2-3|NA|many
TGCAGTGCTAGACGCTACTCCACAGATACGCAGTATTTT
CSARRYSTDTQYF
>TRBV28|TRBJ2-5|NA|many
TGTGCCAGCAGTCCCCAAGTCGGAGAGACCCAGTACTTC
CASSPQVGETQYF
>TRBV5-1|TRBJ1-3|NA|few
TGCGCCAGCAGCGCTCCTTCACCCTCTGGAAACACCATATATTTT
CASSAPSPSGNTIYF
>TRBV14|TRBJ1-1|NA|many
TGTGCCAGCAGCCAAGAGTCAGGGGAAGCTTTCTTT
CASSQESGEAFF
>TRBV20-1|TRBJ2-1|NA|many
TGCAGTGCTAGAGATCAAAACCGTGCGGGATGGGAGAATGAGCAGTTCTTC
CSARDQNRAGWENEQFF
>TRBV20-1|TRBJ2-3|TRBD2|many
TGCAGTGCTAGAGTGTCTAGCGGGAGATCAGATACGCAGTATTTT
CSARVSSGRSDTQYF
>TRBV6-5|TRBJ2-1|NA|NA
TGTGCCAGCAGTTACTCGATTGTGGCAGTCAATGAGCAGTTCTTC
CASSYSIVAVNEQFF
>TRBV6-1|TRBJ2-1|TRBD1|NA
TGTGCCAGCAGCAGAGGACAGGGGGGAAATGAGCAGTTCTTC
CASSRGQGGNEQFF
>TRBV29-1|TRBJ2-3|NA|NA
TGCAGCGGTGGGGATCATGGGGATACGCAGTATTTT
CSGGDHGDTQYF
>TRBV29-1|TRBJ2-7|NA|NA
TGCAGCGTTGAAGATCAAGTTCAGGAGGTGAACACCTACGAGCAGTACTTC
CSVEDQVQEVNTYEQYF
>TRBV5-1|TRBJ2-7|NA|few
TGCGCCAGCAGCATGGACAGTGGCTACGAGCAGTACTTC
CASSMDSGYEQYF
>TRBV13|TRBJ1-1|NA|many
TGTGCCAGCAGCCGCACCGCCGAAGCTTTCTTT
CASSRTAEAFF
>TRBV24-1|TRBJ2-2|TRBD1|NA
TGTGCCACCGCCAACCCCTCTGGACAGGATTTCGGAACCGGGGAGCTGTTTTTT
CATANPSGQDFGTGELFF
>TRBV24-1|TRBJ2-3|TRBD2|many
TGTGCCACCAGGTCCCCCGGGACTAGCGGGATTGATACGCAGTATTTT
CATRSPGTSGIDTQYF
>TRBV20-1|TRBJ2-3|NA|many
TGCAGTGCTAGAATCGGCCTTCGGAGGACAGATACGCAGTATTTT
CSARIGLRRTDTQYF
>TRBV10-3|TRBJ2-7|NA|few
TGTGCCACCGAATCCGCACAGAGCTCCTACGAGCAGTACTTC
CATESAQSSYEQYF
>TRBV27|TRBJ1-2|NA|many
TGTGCCAGCAGCCCCCATGGGGGTCTTGGCTATGGCTACACCTTC
CASSPHGGLGYGYTF
>TRBV5-1|TRBJ2-3|NA|NA
TGCGCCAGCAGCTTGACCTCCCAGGGAACGCAGTATTTT
CASSLTSQGTQYF
>TRBV29-1|TRBJ1-3|NA|few
TGCAGCGTTGAAGTTACAGCCGGAAACACCATATATTTT
CSVEVTAGNTIYF
>TRBV7-9|TRBJ1-1|NA|many
TGTGCCAGCAGCCCTTCCTTGGGGCCGTACACTGAAGCTTTCTTT
CASSPSLGPYTEAFF
>TRBV29-1|TRBJ1-1|NA|many
TGCAGCGTGACCTATAGCACTGAAGCTTTCTTT
CSVTYSTEAFF
>TRBV24-1|TRBJ2-1|TRBD2|NA
TGTGCCACCAGTGAAACTAGCGGGAGTGGCGATGAGCAGTTCTTC
CATSETSGSGDEQFF
>TRBV20-1|TRBJ2-1|NA|NA
TGCAGTGCTACAGCCCGTGAAGCTACTCACAATGAGCAGTTCTTC
CSATAREATHNEQFF
>TRBV30|TRBJ2-3|TRBD2|many
TGTGCCTGGAGTCATCCCGGCGGGGGTACAGATACGCAGTATTTT
CAWSHPGGGTDTQYF
>TRBV28|TRBJ1-5|NA|NA
TGTGCCAGCCGCCCCGGGACGGCGGGGTTTGGCGGGTATAGCAATCAGCCCCAGCATTTT
CASRPGTAGFGGYSNQPQHF
>TRBV20-1|TRBJ1-5|NA|many
TGCAGTGCCGGAGGTATACAGGCTTACAATCAGCCCCAGCATTTT
CSAGGIQAYNQPQHF
>TRBV7-9|TRBJ2-4|TRBD2|NA
TGTGCCAGCAGCAATCGACTAGCGGGAGGTAAAACCAAAAACATTCAGTACTTC
CASSNRLAGGKTKNIQYF
>TRBV6-1|TRBJ1-5|NA|many
TGTGCCATCGAGAGCGGAAGGGGCAATCAGCCCCAGCATTTT
CAIESGRGNQPQHF
>TRBV11-3|TRBJ2-1|NA|NA
TGTGCCAGCAGCCAAGATTGGATCCTGGCGACCTCCTACAATGAGCAGTTCTTC
CASSQDWILATSYNEQFF
>TRBV7-9|TRBJ1-3|NA|few
TGTGCCAGCAGCTCCCCAGAGCACGGAAACACCATATATTTT
CASSSPEHGNTIYF
>TRBV24-1|TRBJ2-3|NA|few
TGTGCCACCAGTGATCGCCGGACAGAAGCCGGTTCAGATACGCAGTATTTT
CATSDRRTEAGSDTQYF